Sequencing of this TCR beta chain was carried out in a study of blood T cell repertoires in COVID-19. In the study overall: Sites across the United States, Italy and Spain contributed samples from acute and convalescent COVID-19. Sources were T cells, B-cell-depleted T cells, or PBMCs; the material itself was cDNA or gDNA.

In the authors' workflow: Scientists estimated how many nucleated cells there were by amplifying reference gene primers. Profiling relied on immunoSEQ multiplex PCR, and the TCRdb table lists in-frame clones only, not all of them. D and trimming were read from the DNA, whereas the V and J calls and clone size are those reported in that table. Counted here are 210,000 or so clones, about 86% occurring once; the ten biggest clones make up about 2.2%. Trimming stripped 7 bases from V and 5 bases from J, with 7 bases between. There are 11 residues in the CDR3. Germline lookup yields CDR1 SGHAT and CDR2 FQNNGV.

This TCR derives from a woman in her forties or fifties with acute or convalescent COVID-19. The rearrangement joins TRBV11-2 to TRBJ2-3; D gene ambiguous. The sequencing sample was made of peripheral blood. CDR3 sequence: CASTQKDTQYF. The CDR3 DNA is TGTGCCAGCACCCAAAAAGATACGCAGTATTTT.